This paragraph reports one TCR beta chain. Its cognate antigen is unknown. These data come from a study of blood T cells in healthy people across ages. The trim removed 2 bases at V and 1 base at J, leaving 6 bases unmatched. CDR1 and CDR2 from the germline V gene are ENHRY and SYGVKD. The CDR3 has 17 amino acids. Together with a sample-barcoded 5' primer, a J-beta primer mix was included in a second PCR lasting about 7 to 11 cycles. In TCRdb, the 5' RACE reads were re-called with MiXCR into one record per CDR3 protein. The repertoire holds around 870,000 distinct CDR3 sequences, more than 25% seen once, with around 16% in the top ten. General study findings and limits: Versus aged donors, long-lived donors had higher diversity and more naive CD4+ cells. Naive T cell percentage and TCR beta diversity correlated strongly.

The source of this sequence is an elderly woman in good health. The V call is TRBV10-3, the J call TRBJ2-3; 10 bases align to TRBD2. Source material: blood. The CDR3 protein is CAISERASGGRTDTQYF. The CDR3 DNA is TGTGCCATCAGTGAGAGGGCTAGCGGGGGCCGCACAGATACGCAGTATTTT.